The 9 T cell receptor beta chains below come from one sample, sequenced in a study of cytomegalovirus exposure and HLA in healthy donors. The PCR used 60 Vbeta and 13 Jbeta primers. Repertoires were generated with immunoSEQ multiplex PCR, while TCRdb's copy carries only in-frame clones and drops some. Altogether some 120,000 clones are present, roughly 80% being singletons, with the ten largest covering 2% to 3%. The specimen sequenced was PBMCs. These receptor sequences come from a female donor in good health and CMV-seronegative.

The V call is TRBV6-1, the J call TRBJ2-7, with 9 bases identical to TRBD2. CDR1 and CDR2 from the germline V gene are MNHNS and SASEGT. The CDR3 spans 16 residues. V lost 2 bases to trimming and J lost 3 bases; unmatched junction nucleotides: 8. CDR3 sequence reads: CASSESVGGGGYEQYF. CDR3 nucleotide sequence: TGTGCCAGCAGTGAAAGCGTTGGCGGGGGGGGCTACGAGCAGTACTTC.

This sequence joins TRBV29-1 and TRBJ1-2; unclear D gene. V lost 4 bases to trimming and J lost 2 bases, with 5 bases between them. Germline V CDR1 and CDR2: SQVTM, ANQGSEA. The CDR3 covers 11 residues. CDR3 nucleotide sequence: TGCAGCGTTGGCCAGAACTATGGCTACACCTTC. Its translation: CSVGQNYGYTF.

The chain carries TRBV12-5 and TRBJ2-7; 7 positions match TRBD1. CDR1 and CDR2 (germline): LGHNT, FRNRAP. Unmatched junction bases numbered 8, after V lost 0 bases and J lost 3 bases. The CDR3 has 16 residues. The CDR3 DNA reads TGTGCTAGTGGTTTGGTATTGGACAGACAGGGCTACGAGCAGTACTTC. Its protein is CASGLVLDRQGYEQYF. Drawing the rest from reference TRBV12-5 and TRBJ2-7, the complete variable domain is DARVTQTPRHKVTEMGQEVTMRCQPILGHNTVFWYRQTMMQGLELLAYFRNRAPLDDSGMPKDRFSAEMPDATLATLKIQPSEPRDSAVYFCASGLVLDRQGYEQYFGPGTRLTVT.

The chain recombines TRBV13 with TRBJ2-3; 9 nucleotides line up with TRBD2. From germline, CDR1 is PRHDT and CDR2 FYEKMQ (reference sequence). V gave up 3 bases and J gave up 2 bases; unmatched junction bases: 6. The CDR3 sequence is 16 residues long. CDR3 loop: CASSFPSGASTDTQYF. The CDR3, as DNA: TGTGCCAGCAGCTTCCCTAGCGGGGCATCCACAGATACGCAGTATTTT. Full variable domain (missing parts from reference TRBV13 and TRBJ2-3): AAGVIQSPRHLIKEKRETATLKCYPIPRHDTVYWYQQGPGQDPQFLISFYEKMQSDKGSIPDRFSAQQFSDYHSELNMSSLELGDSALYFCASSFPSGASTDTQYFGPGTRLTVL.

For the CDR3, the DNA is TGTGCCAGCAGTGAAGCGGGGGGGAATTTCGGGGAGCAGTTCTTC. Protein: CASSEAGGNFGEQFF. J is TRBJ2-1 and V is TRBV2; 7 nucleotides align to TRBD2. Trimming removed 0 bases from V and 10 bases from J; junction bases left unmatched: 9. This CDR3 comprises 15 residues. Germline-derived CDR1 and CDR2 are SNHLY and FYNNEI.

The V gene is TRBV28, the J gene TRBJ1-2, with D tentatively TRBD1 (6 bases). Trimming removed 5 bases at V and 2 bases at J, with 9 bases between. CDR3 length: 13 amino acids. Looked up from germline, CDR1 is MDHEN and CDR2 is SYDVKM. The CDR3 here is CASSDGQNYGYTF. The CDR3 DNA follows: TGTGCCAGCAGTGACGGACAGAACTATGGCTACACCTTC.

The chain links TRBV7-8 to TRBJ2-7; 8 bases are shared with TRBD2. The length of the CDR3 is 15 residues. The V segment lost 1 base and the J segment 8 bases; nucleotides outside the gene matches: 10. From germline, CDR1 is SGHVS and CDR2 FQNEAQ. The DNA for the CDR3 is TGTGCCAGCAGCTTAGACGAACATGGACTAGCAAAGCAGTACTTC. This translates into CASSLDEHGLAKQYF.

V gene TRBV12-5 combines with J gene TRBJ1-2; 10 nucleotides line up with TRBD1. Germline CDR1 and CDR2: LGHNT and FRNRAP. The length of the CDR3 is 14 residues. Trimming removed 9 bases from V and 5 bases from J; junction bases left unmatched: 9. CDR3 region: CASRADRGLYGYTF. The DNA of the CDR3 is TGTGCTAGCAGAGCTGACAGGGGGCTGTATGGCTACACCTTC.

This chain uses TRBV25-1 with TRBJ2-2, with D perhaps TRBD1 (6 bases). CDR1 and CDR2 from the germline V gene are MGHDK and SYGVNS. The length of the CDR3 is 16 residues. Trimming pared 6 bases from V and 3 bases from J, leaving 17 bases between. The CDR3 DNA reads TGTGCCAGCAGATCCGAGGGGAAGGGGGACACCGGGGAGCTGTTTTTT. Protein product: CASRSEGKGDTGELFF.